This record covers a single TCR beta chain. Its recognized antigen is unknown. Qualities for individual bases were not recorded, and no much larger clone is one base off. The immunoSEQ Assay, a bias-controlled multiplex PCR, was used to amplify TCRbeta CDR3 regions from genomic DNA. Per the original workflow: Within the assay, amplification of reference gene primers was used to estimate how many nucleated cells each sample contained. To quantify the absolute abundance of each unique TCRbeta CDR3 rearrangement, sequence reads were collapsed and filtered. For each sample, productive Simpson clonality was calculated as the square root of Simpson's diversity index across productive rearrangements. The clones in this table, taken by TCRdb from immuneACCESS, are in-frame only. Not every clone is retained; where verified, under half of the shortfall comes from an unresolved V gene, and the cause of the rest is unknown. V and J calls and clone size are those listed in that table; D and trimming were worked out from the DNA. The sample yields fewer than 45,000 clones; around 82% were counted once. More than 30% of the sample comes from the top ten.

Whole blood was collected in K2EDTA tubes by collaborating institutions according to the institutions' own protocols. For TCRbeta analysis, collaborator samples were shipped as frozen whole blood, as isolated PBMCs, or as DNA extracted from either sample type. The data stem from a study of blood T cell repertoires in COVID-19 (TCRdb year 2020). Regarding the research as a whole: The collaborator samples originated in the United States, Italy and Spain and spanned the acute and convalescent phases of COVID-19. The prospective study material was composed of cDNA or gDNA derived from T cells, B-cell-depleted T cells, or PBMCs. Subjects who had been exposed to COVID-19, were actively infected with it, or had recovered from it provided the deeply sampled blood TCRbeta repertoires that made up the dataset. A freely available public database, intended as a resource for researchers studying the immune response to SARS-CoV-2, is where the repertoires were released. Samples were obtained from the ongoing ImmuneRACE study (first 160 participants) and from about 1,300 subjects provided by 6 global collaborators. Sample metadata almost always included a de-identified subject ID, COVID-19 status, age in years and sex. Where available, HLA class I and class II types were taken from metadata supplied by the sample provider and were not determined by assay-based typing.

CDR1 and CDR2 are drawn from the germline V gene (reference sequence): LGHDT, YNNKEL. V is cut back by 6 bases and J by 4 bases, with 5 bases in the junction unmatched. Inclusive of the bounding cysteine and phenylalanine, the CDR3 is 14 residues long. Left in the record is the CDR3 DNA by itself, 42 bases read in frame from the first base. What the work shows at the level of the full study, not this receptor alone: The amount of clinical and demographic metadata varied by source and participant and was provided uncurated.

The rearrangement joined TRBV3-1 (or the pseudogene TRBV3-2) to TRBJ2-2; 7 central bases correspond to TRBD2. The specimen was peripheral blood. The TCR sequence derives from a man aged 40-55 years with active or convalescent COVID-19. CDR3 protein: CASSRDYFTGELFF. The DNA is as follows: TGTGCCAGCAGTCGGGACTATTTCACCGGGGAGCTGTTTTTT.